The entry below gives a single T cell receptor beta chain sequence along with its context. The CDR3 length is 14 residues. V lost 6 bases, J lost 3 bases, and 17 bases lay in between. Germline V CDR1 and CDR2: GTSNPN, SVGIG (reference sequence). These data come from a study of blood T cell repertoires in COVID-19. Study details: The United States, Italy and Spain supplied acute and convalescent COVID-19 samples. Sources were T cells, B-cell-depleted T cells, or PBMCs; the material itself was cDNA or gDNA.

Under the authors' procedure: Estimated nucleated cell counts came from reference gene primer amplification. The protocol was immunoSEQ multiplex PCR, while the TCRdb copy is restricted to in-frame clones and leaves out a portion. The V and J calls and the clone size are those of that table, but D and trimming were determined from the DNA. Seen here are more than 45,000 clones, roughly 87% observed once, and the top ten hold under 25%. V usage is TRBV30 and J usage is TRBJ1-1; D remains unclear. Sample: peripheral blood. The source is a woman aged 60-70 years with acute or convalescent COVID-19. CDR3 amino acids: CACTGLAADTEAFF. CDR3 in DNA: TGTGCCTGCACCGGTTTAGCGGCCGACACTGAAGCTTTCTTT. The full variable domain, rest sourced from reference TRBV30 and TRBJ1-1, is SQTIHQWPATLVQPVGSPLSLECTVEGTSNPNLYWYRQAAGRGLQLLFYSVGIGQISSEVPQNLSASRPQDRQFILSSKKLLLSDSGFYLCACTGLAADTEAFFGQGTRLTVV.